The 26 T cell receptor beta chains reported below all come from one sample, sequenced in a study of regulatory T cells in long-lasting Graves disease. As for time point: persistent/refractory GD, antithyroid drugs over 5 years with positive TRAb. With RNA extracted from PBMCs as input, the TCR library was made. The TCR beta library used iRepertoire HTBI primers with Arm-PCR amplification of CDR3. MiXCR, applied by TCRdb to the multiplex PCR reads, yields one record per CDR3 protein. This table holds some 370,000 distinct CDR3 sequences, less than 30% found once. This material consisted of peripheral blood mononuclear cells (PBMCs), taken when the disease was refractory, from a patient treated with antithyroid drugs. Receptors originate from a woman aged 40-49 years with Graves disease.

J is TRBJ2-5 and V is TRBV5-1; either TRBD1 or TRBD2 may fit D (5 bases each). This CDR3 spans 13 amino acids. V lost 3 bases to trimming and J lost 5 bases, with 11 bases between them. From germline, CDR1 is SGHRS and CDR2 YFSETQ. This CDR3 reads CASSSGQGETQYF. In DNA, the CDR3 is TGCGCCAGCAGCTCGGGGCAGGGTGAGACCCAGTACTTC.

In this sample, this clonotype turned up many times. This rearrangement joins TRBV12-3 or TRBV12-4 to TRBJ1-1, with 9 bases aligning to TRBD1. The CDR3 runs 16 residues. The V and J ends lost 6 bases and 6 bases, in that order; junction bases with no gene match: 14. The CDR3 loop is CASRLQQGALGPEAFF. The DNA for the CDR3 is TGTGCCAGCAGACTACAACAGGGGGCGCTTGGTCCTGAAGCTTTCTTT.

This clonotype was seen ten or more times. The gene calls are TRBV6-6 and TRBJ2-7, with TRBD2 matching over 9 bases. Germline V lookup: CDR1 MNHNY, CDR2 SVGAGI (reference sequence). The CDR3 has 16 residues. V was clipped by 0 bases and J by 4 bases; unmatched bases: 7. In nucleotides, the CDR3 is TGTGCCAGCAGTTACTCGAGTAGCGGGAGAACGTACGAGCAGTACTTC. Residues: CASSYSSSGRTYEQYF.

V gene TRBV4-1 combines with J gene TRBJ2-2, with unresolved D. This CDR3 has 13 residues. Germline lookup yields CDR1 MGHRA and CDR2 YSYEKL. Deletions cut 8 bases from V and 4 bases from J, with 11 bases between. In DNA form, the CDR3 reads TGCGCCAGCGCTAGTTCGGGCACCGGGGAGCTGTTTTTT. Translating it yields CASASSGTGELFF.

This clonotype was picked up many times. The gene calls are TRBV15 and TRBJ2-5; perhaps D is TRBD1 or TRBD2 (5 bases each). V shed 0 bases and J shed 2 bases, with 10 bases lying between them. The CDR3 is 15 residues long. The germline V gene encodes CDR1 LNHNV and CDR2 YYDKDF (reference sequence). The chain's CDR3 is CATSRDPGRQETQYF. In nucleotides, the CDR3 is TGTGCCACCAGCAGAGATCCGGGACGACAAGAGACCCAGTACTTC.

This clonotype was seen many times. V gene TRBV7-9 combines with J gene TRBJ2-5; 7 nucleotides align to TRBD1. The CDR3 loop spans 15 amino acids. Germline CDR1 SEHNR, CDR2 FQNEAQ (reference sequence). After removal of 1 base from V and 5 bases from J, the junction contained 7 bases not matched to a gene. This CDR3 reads CASSLVGRGYETQYF. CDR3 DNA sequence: TGTGCCAGCAGCTTAGTGGGCAGGGGGTACGAGACCCAGTACTTC.

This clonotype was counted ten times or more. The CDR3 loop reads CASSAQENTEAFF. DNA of the CDR3: TGTGCCAGCAGTGCCCAGGAGAACACTGAAGCTTTCTTT. The chain joins TRBV2 to TRBJ1-1, with unresolved D. The V gene's germline CDR1 is SNHLY and CDR2 FYNNEI. The CDR3 runs 13 residues. The germline V and J ends were trimmed by 4 bases and 1 base, with 7 bases remaining between them.

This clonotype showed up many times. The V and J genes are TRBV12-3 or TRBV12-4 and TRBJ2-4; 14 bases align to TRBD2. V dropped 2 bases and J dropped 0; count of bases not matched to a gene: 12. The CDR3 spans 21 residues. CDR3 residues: CASSLSRTSGRRLLAKNIQYF. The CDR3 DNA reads TGTGCCAGCAGTTTATCGAGGACTAGCGGGAGGCGACTCCTAGCCAAAAACATTCAGTACTTC.

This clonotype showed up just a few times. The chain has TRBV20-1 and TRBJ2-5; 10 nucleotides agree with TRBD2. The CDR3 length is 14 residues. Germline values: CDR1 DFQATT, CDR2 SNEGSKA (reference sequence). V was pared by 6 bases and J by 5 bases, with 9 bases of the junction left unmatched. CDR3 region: CSAFLAGVGETQYF. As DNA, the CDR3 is TGCAGTGCATTTCTAGCGGGAGTGGGGGAGACCCAGTACTTC.

The chain's CDR3 is CASSNRRRGSPGFWETQYF. In nucleotides, the CDR3 is TGTGCCAGCAGTAATAGACGAAGAGGGTCGCCCGGATTTTGGGAGACCCAGTACTTC. This sequence joins TRBV14 and TRBJ2-5, with D perhaps TRBD2 (5 bases). The CDR3 length is 19 residues. Germline V gene lookup returns CDR1 SGHDN and CDR2 FVKESK. V lost 6 bases and J lost 5, with 31 bases in between.

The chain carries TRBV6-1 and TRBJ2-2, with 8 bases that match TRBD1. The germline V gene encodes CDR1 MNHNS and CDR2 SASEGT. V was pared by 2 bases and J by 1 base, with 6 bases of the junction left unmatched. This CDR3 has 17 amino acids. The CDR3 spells CASSESFGQGNTGELFF. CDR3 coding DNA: TGTGCCAGCAGTGAATCCTTCGGACAGGGGAACACCGGGGAGCTGTTTTTT.

The DNA for the CDR3 is TGTGCCACCAGCAGGGATGCTTTTGGCGGCACAGATACGCAGTATTTT. It yields the protein CATSRDAFGGTDTQYF. The rearrangement uses TRBV15 and TRBJ2-3; D gene uncertain. The length of the CDR3 is 16 residues. Looked up from germline, CDR1 is LNHNV and CDR2 is YYDKDF (reference sequence). Trimming took off 3 bases at V and 1 base at J, with 14 bases between the two ends.

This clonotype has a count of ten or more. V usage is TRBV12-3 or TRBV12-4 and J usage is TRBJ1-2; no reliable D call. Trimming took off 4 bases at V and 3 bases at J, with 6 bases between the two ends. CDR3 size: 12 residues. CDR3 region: CASSSGYYGYTF. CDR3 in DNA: TGTGCCAGCAGTTCAGGTTACTATGGCTACACCTTC.

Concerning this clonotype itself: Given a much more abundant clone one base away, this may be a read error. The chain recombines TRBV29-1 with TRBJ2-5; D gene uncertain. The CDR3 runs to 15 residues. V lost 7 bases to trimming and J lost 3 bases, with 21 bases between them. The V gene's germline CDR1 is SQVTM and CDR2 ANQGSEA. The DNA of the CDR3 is TGCAGCGCCTTCCCTCTCCTTGGAACGGAAGAGACCCAGTACTTC. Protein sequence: CSAFPLLGTEETQYF.

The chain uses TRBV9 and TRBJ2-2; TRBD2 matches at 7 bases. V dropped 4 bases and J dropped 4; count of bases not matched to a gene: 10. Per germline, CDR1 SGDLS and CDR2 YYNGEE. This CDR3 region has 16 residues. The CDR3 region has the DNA TGTGCCAGCAGCCCAGCGACTAGCTTAATCACCGGGGAGCTGTTTTTT. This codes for CASSPATSLITGELFF. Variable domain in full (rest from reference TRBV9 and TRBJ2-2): DSGVTQTPKHLITATGQRVTLRCSPRSGDLSVYWYQQSLDQGLQFLIQYYNGEERAKGNILERFSAQQFPDLHSELNLSSLELGDSALYFCASSPATSLITGELFFGEGSRLTVL.

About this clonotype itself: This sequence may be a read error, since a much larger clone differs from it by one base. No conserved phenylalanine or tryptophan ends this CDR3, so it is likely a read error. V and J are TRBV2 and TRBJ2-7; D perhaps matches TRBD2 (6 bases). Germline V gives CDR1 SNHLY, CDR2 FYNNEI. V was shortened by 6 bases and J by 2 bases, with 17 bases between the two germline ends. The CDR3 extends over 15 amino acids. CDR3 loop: CASRGLRGPAYEQYL. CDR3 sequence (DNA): TGTGCCAGCAGGGGACTTCGGGGTCCCGCCTACGAGCAGTACCTC.

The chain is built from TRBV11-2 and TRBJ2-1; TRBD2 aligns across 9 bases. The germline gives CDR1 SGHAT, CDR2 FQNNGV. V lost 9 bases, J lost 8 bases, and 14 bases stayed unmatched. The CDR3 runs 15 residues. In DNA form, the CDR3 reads TGTGCCAGTTCACGTCGTGGCGGGAGGGGGTATGAGCAGTTCTTC. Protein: CASSRRGGRGYEQFF.

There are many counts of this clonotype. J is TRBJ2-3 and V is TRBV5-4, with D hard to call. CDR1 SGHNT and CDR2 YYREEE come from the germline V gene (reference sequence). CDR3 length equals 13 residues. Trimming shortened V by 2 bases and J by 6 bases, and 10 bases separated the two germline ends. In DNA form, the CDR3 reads TGTGCCAGCAGCTTTAAGATGGCGGATACGCAGTATTTT. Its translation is CASSFKMADTQYF. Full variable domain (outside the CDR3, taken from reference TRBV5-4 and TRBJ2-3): ETGVTQSPTHLIKTRGQQVTLRCSSQSGHNTVSWYQQALGQGPQFIFQYYREEENGRGNFPPRFSGLQFPNYSSELNVNALELDDSALYLCASSFKMADTQYFGPGTRLTVL.

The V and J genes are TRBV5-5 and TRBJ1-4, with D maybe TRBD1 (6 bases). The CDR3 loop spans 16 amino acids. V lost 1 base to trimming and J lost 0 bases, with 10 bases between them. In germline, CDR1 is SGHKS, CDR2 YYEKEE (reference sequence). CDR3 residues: CASSLRGDATNEKLFF. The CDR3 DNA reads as TGTGCCAGCAGCTTGAGGGGGGATGCAACTAATGAAAAACTGTTTTTT. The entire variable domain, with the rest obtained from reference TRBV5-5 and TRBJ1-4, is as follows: DAGVTQSPTHLIKTRGQQVTLRCSPISGHKSVSWYQQVLGQGPQFIFQYYEKEERGRGNFPDRFSARQFPNYSSELNVNALLLGDSALYLCASSLRGDATNEKLFFGSGTQLSVL.

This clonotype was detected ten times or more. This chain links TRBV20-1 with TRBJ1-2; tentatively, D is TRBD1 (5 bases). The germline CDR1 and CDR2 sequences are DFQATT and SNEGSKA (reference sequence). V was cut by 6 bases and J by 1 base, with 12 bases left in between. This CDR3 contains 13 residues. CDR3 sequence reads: CSAIAGGNYGYTF. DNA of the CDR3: TGCAGTGCCATAGCGGGGGGTAACTATGGCTACACCTTC.

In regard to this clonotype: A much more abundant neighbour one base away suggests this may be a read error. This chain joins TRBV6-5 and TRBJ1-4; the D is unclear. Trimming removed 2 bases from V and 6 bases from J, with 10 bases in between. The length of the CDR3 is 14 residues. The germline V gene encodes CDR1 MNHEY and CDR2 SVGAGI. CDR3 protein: CASSYGPNDEKLFF. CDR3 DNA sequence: TGTGCCAGCAGTTACGGACCGAATGATGAAAAACTGTTTTTT.

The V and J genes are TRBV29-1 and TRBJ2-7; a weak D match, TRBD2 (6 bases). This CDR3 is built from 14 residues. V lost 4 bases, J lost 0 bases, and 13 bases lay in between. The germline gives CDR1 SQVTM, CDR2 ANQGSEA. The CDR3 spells CSVGSRGSSYEQYF. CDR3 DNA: TGCAGCGTTGGATCTCGGGGGAGCTCCTACGAGCAGTACTTC.

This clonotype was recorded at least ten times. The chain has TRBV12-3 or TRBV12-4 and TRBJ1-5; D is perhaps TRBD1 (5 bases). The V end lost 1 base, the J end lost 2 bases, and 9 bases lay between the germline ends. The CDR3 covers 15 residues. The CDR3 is CASSLVIGGNQPQHF. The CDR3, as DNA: TGTGCCAGCAGTTTAGTAATAGGGGGCAATCAGCCCCAGCATTTT.

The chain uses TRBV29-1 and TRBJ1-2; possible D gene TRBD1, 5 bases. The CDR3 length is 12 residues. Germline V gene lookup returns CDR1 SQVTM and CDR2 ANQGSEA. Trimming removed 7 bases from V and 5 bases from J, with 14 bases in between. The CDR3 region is CSAPVEGYGYTF. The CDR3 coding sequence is TGCAGCGCCCCGGTTGAGGGGTATGGCTACACCTTC.

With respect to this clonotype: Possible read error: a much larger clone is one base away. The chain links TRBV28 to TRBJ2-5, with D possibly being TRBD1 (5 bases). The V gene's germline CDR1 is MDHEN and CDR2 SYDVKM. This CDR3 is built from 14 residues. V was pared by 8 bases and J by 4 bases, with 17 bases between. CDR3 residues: CASGQGWQGETQYF. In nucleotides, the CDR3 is TGTGCCAGCGGCCAAGGGTGGCAGGGAGAGACCCAGTACTTC.

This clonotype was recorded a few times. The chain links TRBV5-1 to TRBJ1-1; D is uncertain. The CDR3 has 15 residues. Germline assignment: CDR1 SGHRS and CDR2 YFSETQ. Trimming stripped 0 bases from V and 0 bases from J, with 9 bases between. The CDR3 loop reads CASSLDGNMNTEAFF. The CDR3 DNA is TGCGCCAGCAGCTTGGACGGAAACATGAACACTGAAGCTTTCTTT.